The 5 T cell receptor beta chains reported below all come from one sample, sequenced in a study of shared T cell receptors in the human thymus. The data were produced by immunoSEQ multiplex PCR, yet TCRdb's version contains in-frame clones alone and is incomplete. The sample records over 650,000 clones, 87% being singletons. These data also featured in a second study, about human thymus T cells.

The specimen was thymocytes. These receptors were obtained from a boy younger than two with a congenital heart defect.

The rearrangement uses TRBV12-5 and TRBJ2-2; 7 bases agree with TRBD1. From germline, CDR1 is LGHNT and CDR2 FRNRAP. The J segment lost 6 bases and the V segment lost 4 bases, leaving 8 bases of the junction unmatched. The CDR3 covers 15 residues. Here the CDR3 DNA reads TGTGCTAGTGGTTCTGACAGGGCGAATCCCGGGGAGCTGTTTTTT. Its protein is CASGSDRANPGELFF.

This clone was counted a single time. The chain carries TRBV18 and TRBJ1-5; TRBD1 aligns across 7 bases. Germline values: CDR1 KGHSH, CDR2 LQKENI. The J segment lost 3 bases and the V segment lost 1 base, leaving 15 bases of the junction unmatched. The CDR3 sequence is 19 residues long. CDR3 in amino acids: CASSPQVQGQYVFNQPQHF. The CDR3 coding sequence is TGTGCCAGCTCACCACAGGTACAGGGGCAATACGTATTCAATCAGCCCCAGCATTTT.

The chain employs TRBV11-2 and TRBJ2-7; the D gene is possibly TRBD1 (6 bases). The ends were cut back, 6 bases at V and 5 bases at J, with 11 bases in the middle. Germline V gene data show CDR1 as SGHAT and CDR2 as FQNNGV. The length of the CDR3 is 12 residues. CDR3 in DNA: TGTGCCAGCAGTTCTCAGGGGAACGAGCAGTACTTC. This gives the protein CASSSQGNEQYF.

This clone is a singleton in its sample. The CDR3 here is CASSQQGMNTEAFF. DNA of the CDR3: TGTGCCAGCAGCCAACAGGGGATGAACACTGAAGCTTTCTTT. The V and J genes are TRBV5-4 and TRBJ1-1, with 7 bases aligning to TRBD1. The CDR3 loop spans 14 amino acids. The junction had 3 bases not matched to a gene; V was cut back by 4 bases and J by 0 bases. Germline CDR1 and CDR2: SGHNT and YYREEE (reference sequence). Looking up the rest from reference TRBV5-4 and TRBJ1-1 gives the full variable domain: ETGVTQSPTHLIKTRGQQVTLRCSSQSGHNTVSWYQQALGQGPQFIFQYYREEENGRGNFPPRFSGLQFPNYSSELNVNALELDDSALYLCASSQQGMNTEAFFGQGTRLTVV.

V usage is TRBV6-6 and J usage is TRBJ1-1; 8 positions match TRBD1. The junction had 5 bases not matched to a gene; V was cut back by 4 bases and J by 1 base. This CDR3 is built from 15 residues. Looked up from germline, CDR1 is MNHNY and CDR2 is SVGAGI (reference sequence). The CDR3 loop reads CASSWTGLKNTEAFF. Written as DNA, the CDR3 is TGTGCCAGCAGTTGGACAGGGTTGAAGAACACTGAAGCTTTCTTT.